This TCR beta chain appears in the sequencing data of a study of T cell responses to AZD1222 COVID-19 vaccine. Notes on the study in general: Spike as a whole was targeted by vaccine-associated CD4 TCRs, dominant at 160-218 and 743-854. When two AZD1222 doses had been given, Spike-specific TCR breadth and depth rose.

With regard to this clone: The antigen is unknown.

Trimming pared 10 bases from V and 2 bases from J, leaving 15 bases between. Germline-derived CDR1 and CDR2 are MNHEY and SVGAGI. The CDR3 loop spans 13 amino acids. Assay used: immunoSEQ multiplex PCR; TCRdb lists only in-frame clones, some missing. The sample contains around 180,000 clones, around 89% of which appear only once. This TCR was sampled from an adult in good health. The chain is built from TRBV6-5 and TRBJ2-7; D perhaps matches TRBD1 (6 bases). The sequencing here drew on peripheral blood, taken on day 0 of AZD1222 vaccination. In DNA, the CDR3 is TGTGCCACCGGGCCAGGGGTTACCTACGAGCAGTACTTC. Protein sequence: CATGPGVTYEQYF.